This T cell receptor beta chain is from a study of T-cell memory formation after mild COVID-19. About the research overall: In these data, TCR clusters were largely donor specific.

One entry per CDR3 protein results from TCRdb running MiXCR on the 5' RACE reads. This repertoire shows around 370,000 distinct CDR3 sequences, roughly 20% found once; its top ten account for about 12%. This CDR3 has 14 residues. V gave up 4 bases and J gave up 0 bases, with 10 bases separating them. CDR1 MGHRA and CDR2 YSYEKL come from the germline V gene. This clonotype turned up a few times. The TCR was taken from an adult woman who had mild COVID-19 (a few samples of this study predate the infection). Cell type and time point are not known. The sample taken for sequencing was PBMCs or a T cell subset sorted from them (not recorded which). The V gene is TRBV4-1, the J gene TRBJ2-7, with D perhaps matching TRBD1 (5 bases). CDR3 region: CASSLRESSYEQYF. In nucleotides, the CDR3 is TGCGCCAGCAGCCTCAGGGAAAGCTCCTACGAGCAGTACTTC.